The 8 T cell receptor beta chains given below trace back to one sample, sequenced in a study of T cell responses to AZD1222 COVID-19 vaccine. Profiled with immunoSEQ multiplex PCR; TCRdb holds only in-frame clones, not every one. Seen here are 110,000 to 150,000 clones, roughly 93% observed once, and the top ten hold 1.9%. The sequenced sample was peripheral blood, obtained 28 days after the second AZD1222 dose. Receptor source: an adult who received the AZD1222 COVID-19 vaccine.

CDR3 protein: CASSLTRTKALNTEAFF. DNA of the CDR3: TGTGCCAGCAGCTTAACGAGGACAAAGGCACTGAACACTGAAGCTTTCTTT. This chain joins TRBV7-3 and TRBJ1-1; a possible D gene is TRBD1 (5 bases). The V gene lost 0 bases and the J gene lost 0 bases, with 14 bases spanning the gap. CDR3 length: 17 residues. Germline assignment: CDR1 SGHTA and CDR2 FQGTGA.

The chain combines TRBV10-1 with TRBJ2-3; tentatively, D is TRBD2 (5 bases). The V and J ends lost 10 bases and 2 bases respectively, with 13 bases between them. The CDR3 length is 13 residues. Germline lookup yields CDR1 WNHNN and CDR2 SYGVQD (reference sequence). This CDR3 is CATTTGNTDTQYF. CDR3 DNA: TGCGCCACGACTACGGGAAACACAGATACGCAGTATTTT.

V gene TRBV20-1 combines with J gene TRBJ2-5, with 11 positions matching TRBD2. V trimming: 3 bases; J trimming: 1 base; junction bases outside the gene matches: 4. This CDR3 has 15 residues. Per germline, CDR1 DFQATT and CDR2 SNEGSKA (reference sequence). CDR3 amino acids: CSASGTSGRQETQYF. Here the CDR3 DNA reads TGCAGTGCTAGTGGGACTAGCGGACGCCAAGAGACCCAGTACTTC.

This clone appeared once. The gene calls are TRBV9 and TRBJ1-2; a weak D match, TRBD1 (6 bases). V lost 0 bases and J lost 3, with 9 bases in between. Germline assignment: CDR1 SGDLS and CDR2 YYNGEE. This CDR3 region has 14 residues. The CDR3 loop reads CASSVEAGDYGYTF. The CDR3 DNA reads as TGTGCCAGCAGCGTAGAGGCAGGGGACTATGGCTACACCTTC. Drawing the rest from reference TRBV9 and TRBJ1-2, the complete variable domain is DSGVTQTPKHLITATGQRVTLRCSPRSGDLSVYWYQQSLDQGLQFLIQYYNGEERAKGNILERFSAQQFPDLHSELNLSSLELGDSALYFCASSVEAGDYGYTFGSGTRLTVV.

The J gene is TRBJ1-6, the V gene TRBV19; weak D call: TRBD1 (6 bases). The V end lost 4 bases, the J end lost 8 bases, and 9 bases lay between the germline ends. The CDR3 runs 13 residues. Germline V gives CDR1 LNHDA, CDR2 SQIVND (reference sequence). The CDR3 DNA is TGTGCCAGTAGTACTCCAGGGGATTCACCCCTCCACTTT. This translates into CASSTPGDSPLHF.

The chain joins TRBV4-1 to TRBJ1-4; D gene uncertain. The V and J ends lost 1 base and 3 bases respectively, with 12 bases between them. The germline CDR1 and CDR2 sequences are MGHRA and YSYEKL. This CDR3 is built from 16 residues. The CDR3 DNA reads TGCGCCAGCAGCCAAGTTGGAAGGGCCCCTAATGAAAAACTGTTTTTT. This sequence encodes CASSQVGRAPNEKLFF.

Written as DNA, the CDR3 is TGTGCCCTAAGGCCCGATATTTGGGGAGCTTTCTTT. Translated: CALRPDIWGAFF. This chain links TRBV6-5 with TRBJ1-1; unclear D gene. Germline values: CDR1 MNHEY, CDR2 SVGAGI. The V end was cut by 11 bases, the J end by 10 bases, with 20 bases between. This CDR3 region has 12 residues.

The V gene is TRBV3-1 (or the pseudogene TRBV3-2), the J gene TRBJ2-3; D call uncertain. The CDR3 consists of 16 residues. Germline CDR1 and CDR2: LGHDT and YNNKEL (reference sequence). The V end was cut by 0 bases, the J end by 2 bases, with 12 bases between. The CDR3 DNA sequence: TGTGCCAGCAGCCAAGAGACCAGCACCTTCACAGATACGCAGTATTTT. Its translation: CASSQETSTFTDTQYF.